A single sample gave rise to the 21 T cell receptor beta chains below, sequenced in a study of response to subunit inactivated influenza vaccine (dated by TCRdb to between 2018 and 2020). The library was prepared using RT-PCR. Sequencer: Illumina HiSeq 2500. TCRdb reanalyzed the raw reads on its own, using fastp at Q25 for trimming and MiXCR for clone calling, and kept in-frame beta chains. CDR3 protein duplicates are merged, each entry listing the most common genes and DNA. The sample contains about 800,000 distinct CDR3 sequences, 20% to 25% of them found a single time. More than 8.5% of the sample is held by the ten biggest clonotypes. The material was PBMCs from blood, obtained roughly 5 days after vaccination. The receptors derive from a man between 50 and 59 years old who received an inactivated influenza vaccine. Donor details come from another sample of the same person, matched by shared clones.

The rearrangement links TRBV4-3 to TRBJ1-6, with D possibly being TRBD1 (5 bases). CDR1 and CDR2 (germline): LGHNA, YSLEER. This CDR3 region has 15 residues. Trimming left V 2 bases short and J 7 bases short, with 12 bases between. CDR3 bases: TGCGCCAGCAGCCAATTTTGGGGCGAGAATTCACCCCTCCACTTT. It yields the protein CASSQFWGENSPLHF.

The chain is built from TRBV20-1 and TRBJ1-1; maybe TRBD1 (5 bases). Germline-derived CDR1 and CDR2 are DFQATT and SNEGSKA (reference sequence). The CDR3 spans 13 residues. V lost 4 bases, J lost 4 bases, and 13 bases lay in between. CDR3 bases: TGCAGTGCTAATCACCCCAGGGTCACTGAAGCTTTCTTT. It specifies CSANHPRVTEAFF.

This clonotype was counted ten times or more. The chain has TRBV10-3 and TRBJ1-5; D might be TRBD1 (5 bases). V was cut by 10 bases and J by 0 bases, with 13 bases left in between. The CDR3 length is 14 residues. CDR1 is ENHRY, CDR2 SYGVKD, per germline. Here the CDR3 DNA reads TGTGCCACCAGATGGGGGGATAGCAATCAGCCCCAGCATTTT. Protein: CATRWGDSNQPQHF.

This clonotype appeared many times. The rearrangement links TRBV20-1 to TRBJ1-4; 10 bases line up with TRBD1. CDR1 is DFQATT and CDR2 is SNEGSKA in the germline V gene (reference sequence). The CDR3 has 13 amino acids. J gave up 5 bases and V 6 bases, and 3 bases lay outside the gene matches. The CDR3 here is CSAPGQGNEKLFF. Here the CDR3 DNA reads TGCAGTGCCCCGGGACAGGGGAATGAAAAACTGTTTTTT.

Only a few counts were recorded for this clonotype. The V call is TRBV7-9, the J call TRBJ1-5; D possibly corresponds to TRBD1 (5 bases). Trimming took 1 base from V and 7 from J, leaving 8 bases between them. CDR1 is SEHNR, CDR2 FQNEAQ, per germline (reference sequence). The CDR3 has 13 residues. The CDR3 nucleotides read TGTGCCAGCAGCTTAGAAGGGGTCCAGCCCCAGCATTTT. Its translation is CASSLEGVQPQHF.

J is TRBJ2-1 and V is TRBV12-5; D is ambiguous. CDR1 and CDR2 from the germline V gene are LGHNT and FRNRAP. Trimming pared 1 base from V and 4 bases from J, leaving 8 bases between. The CDR3 runs to 14 residues. In nucleotides, the CDR3 is TGTGCTAGTGGTTTGGAGGGCCCTTACAATGAGCAGTTCTTC. It encodes CASGLEGPYNEQFF.

The J gene is TRBJ2-1, the V gene TRBV7-8; TRBD2 agrees at 14 bases. The length of the CDR3 is 16 residues. Looked up from germline, CDR1 is SGHVS and CDR2 is FQNEAQ. J gave up 7 bases and V 0 bases, and 2 bases lay outside the gene matches. CDR3 loop: CASSLAGTSGRNEQFF. The CDR3 coding sequence is TGTGCCAGCAGCTTAGCCGGGACTAGCGGGAGAAATGAGCAGTTCTTC.

This clonotype was detected only a few times. The chain joins TRBV29-1 to TRBJ1-2, with a tentative D call TRBD1 (5 bases). With 4 bases removed from V and 4 bases from J, the gap between germline ends came to 16 bases. The CDR3 sequence is 14 residues long. Germline V gene data show CDR1 as SQVTM and CDR2 as ANQGSEA. The CDR3 sequence is CSVGTRQWTYGYTF. CDR3 bases: TGCAGCGTTGGGACTCGACAGTGGACCTATGGCTACACCTTC.

The CDR3 sequence: CSARNQPHTGTGDADTQYF. The CDR3 bases are TGCAGTGCTAGAAACCAACCCCACACCGGGACAGGGGATGCAGATACGCAGTATTTT. The chain carries TRBV20-1 and TRBJ2-3, with TRBD1 matching 10 bases. The CDR3 sequence is 19 residues long. Trimming took 2 bases from V and 4 from J; bases not matched to a gene: 18. The germline V gene encodes CDR1 DFQATT and CDR2 SNEGSKA (reference sequence).

The chain carries TRBV7-2 and TRBJ1-1, with no clear D. Germline V gene sequence: CDR1 SGHTA, CDR2 FQGNSA. V lost 1 base, J lost 2 bases, and 8 bases lay in between. This CDR3 region has 14 residues. The CDR3 DNA is TGTGCCAGCAGCTTAGAAGGAAAAAACACTGAAGCTTTCTTT. Translated, it gives CASSLEGKNTEAFF. The variable domain in full, completed from reference TRBV7-2 and TRBJ1-1, reads GAGVSQSPSNKVTEKGKDVELRCDPISGHTALYWYRQSLGQGLEFLIYFQGNSAPDKSGLPSDRFSAERTGGSVSTLTIQRTQQEDSAVYLCASSLEGKNTEAFFGQGTRLTVV.

This clonotype was counted between two and nine times. V is TRBV30 and J is TRBJ2-3, with D maybe TRBD2 (5 bases). The CDR3 extends over 13 amino acids. Germline CDR1 GTSNPN, CDR2 SVGIG (reference sequence). The CDR3 DNA sequence: TGTGCTTTATCACGAGGGTGGGCAGATACGCAGTATTTT. Translated: CALSRGWADTQYF.

V and J are TRBV5-1 and TRBJ1-1, with D possibly TRBD1 on 6 matching bases. The V end lost 1 base, the J end lost 9 bases, and 19 bases lay between the germline ends. CDR3 length equals 15 residues. Per germline, CDR1 SGHRS and CDR2 YFSETQ. CDR3 DNA: TGCGCCAGCAGCTTGTTCCCCCGGACAGTAGACAAAGCTTTCTTT. Encoded protein: CASSLFPRTVDKAFF.

A few counts support this clonotype. This chain joins TRBV7-9 and TRBJ2-1, with no clear D. CDR1 and CDR2 (germline): SEHNR, FQNEAQ (reference sequence). The CDR3 is made up of 15 amino acids. Between the trimmed V and J ends, which lost 3 bases and 4 bases, there was a span of 13 bases. CDR3 sequence (DNA): TGTGCCAGCAGCTTGCCTTTAGGACGGTACAATGAGCAGTTCTTC. Protein product: CASSLPLGRYNEQFF.

The chain joins TRBV20-1 to TRBJ2-5; no definite D call. CDR1 DFQATT and CDR2 SNEGSKA come from the germline V gene (reference sequence). The V and J ends lost 3 bases and 1 base respectively, with 3 bases between them. This CDR3 comprises 11 residues. CDR3 protein: CSASIQETQYF. CDR3 in DNA: TGCAGTGCTAGCATCCAAGAGACCCAGTACTTC.

This clonotype appeared a few times. The rearrangement links TRBV7-9 to TRBJ2-7; the D is unclear. This CDR3 contains 14 residues. V was pared by 4 bases and J by 0 bases, with 10 bases between. Germline-derived CDR1 and CDR2 are SEHNR and FQNEAQ (reference sequence). In nucleotides, the CDR3 is TGTGCCAGCAGCTCTCAGGCTTCCTCCTACGAGCAGTACTTC. It encodes CASSSQASSYEQYF.

This chain connects TRBV30 to TRBJ2-3, with D uncertain. Trimming pared 1 base from V and 0 bases from J, leaving 8 bases between. The CDR3 runs to 14 residues. The V gene's germline CDR1 is GTSNPN and CDR2 SVGIG (reference sequence). The CDR3: CAWSGGTSTDTQYF. The CDR3 nucleotides are TGTGCCTGGAGTGGGGGTACGAGCACAGATACGCAGTATTTT. The full variable domain, in which reference TRBV30 and TRBJ2-3 provide the parts outside the CDR3, is SQTIHQWPATLVQPVGSPLSLECTVEGTSNPNLYWYRQAAGRGLQLLFYSVGIGQISSEVPQNLSASRPQDRQFILSSKKLLLSDSGFYLCAWSGGTSTDTQYFGPGTRLTVL.

The rearrangement links TRBV29-1 to TRBJ2-1; weak D call: TRBD2 (6 bases). CDR1 is SQVTM and CDR2 is ANQGSEA in the germline V gene. Trimming cost V 7 bases and J 7 bases, with 17 bases left between them. The CDR3 has 13 amino acids. In DNA form, the CDR3 reads TGCAGCGGCCGTCGCGGGATTCGGAATGAGCAGTTCTTC. Encoded protein: CSGRRGIRNEQFF.

This clonotype showed up just a few times. The chain has TRBV28 and TRBJ2-7; 9 nucleotides agree with TRBD1. Germline values: CDR1 MDHEN, CDR2 SYDVKM. Trimming took 5 bases from V and 4 from J; bases not matched to a gene: 9. The CDR3 covers 15 residues. CDR3 nucleotide sequence: TGTGCCAGCAGTCCCCAGACAGGGGGTAGATACGAGCAGTACTTC. Protein product: CASSPQTGGRYEQYF.

The table lists this clonotype with a few counts. The chain has TRBV20-1 and TRBJ1-2; TRBD1 matches at 7 bases. The length of the CDR3 is 13 residues. Germline CDR1 reads DFQATT; CDR2 reads SNEGSKA (reference sequence). The V segment lost 2 bases and the J segment 2 bases; nucleotides outside the gene matches: 2. Here the CDR3 reads CSARLTGNYGYTF. DNA for the CDR3: TGCAGTGCTAGACTGACAGGGAACTATGGCTACACCTTC.

CDR3 sequence (DNA): TGTGCCAGCAGTTTCGAGGGGGCGCCCACCGGGGAGCTGTTTTTT. Amino acid sequence: CASSFEGAPTGELFF. The chain employs TRBV27 and TRBJ2-2; 7 bases are shared with TRBD1. The V gene end was trimmed by 3 bases and the J gene end by 4 bases; junction bases not matched to a gene: 5. The CDR3 length is 15 residues. Germline CDR1 reads MNHEY; CDR2 reads SMNVEV (reference sequence).

This clonotype was found many times. J is TRBJ2-1 and V is TRBV29-1; D gene unclear. The germline gives CDR1 SQVTM, CDR2 ANQGSEA. The CDR3 is made up of 14 amino acids. Trimming cost V 3 bases and J 2 bases, with 11 bases left between them. CDR3 sequence: CSVEKGVPYNEQFF. The CDR3 DNA reads as TGCAGCGTTGAGAAGGGTGTACCCTACAATGAGCAGTTCTTC.